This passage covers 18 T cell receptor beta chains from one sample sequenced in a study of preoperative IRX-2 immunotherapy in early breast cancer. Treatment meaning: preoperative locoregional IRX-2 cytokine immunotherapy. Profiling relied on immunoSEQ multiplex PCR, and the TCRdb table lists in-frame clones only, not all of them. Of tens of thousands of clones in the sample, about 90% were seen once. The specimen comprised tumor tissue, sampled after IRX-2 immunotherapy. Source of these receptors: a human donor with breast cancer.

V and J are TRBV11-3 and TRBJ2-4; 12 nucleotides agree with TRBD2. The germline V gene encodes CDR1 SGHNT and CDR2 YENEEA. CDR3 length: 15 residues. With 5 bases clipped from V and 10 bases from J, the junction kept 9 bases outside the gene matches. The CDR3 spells CASSRTSGVAGIQYF. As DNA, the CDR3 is TGTGCCAGCAGCCGGACTAGCGGGGTGGCGGGAATTCAGTACTTC.

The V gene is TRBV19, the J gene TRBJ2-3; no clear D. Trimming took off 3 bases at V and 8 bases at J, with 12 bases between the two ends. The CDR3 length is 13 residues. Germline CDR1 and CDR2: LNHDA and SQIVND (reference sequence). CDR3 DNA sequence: TGTGCCAGTAGTATCCCTGCAGGCTCTACGCAGTATTTT. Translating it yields CASSIPAGSTQYF.

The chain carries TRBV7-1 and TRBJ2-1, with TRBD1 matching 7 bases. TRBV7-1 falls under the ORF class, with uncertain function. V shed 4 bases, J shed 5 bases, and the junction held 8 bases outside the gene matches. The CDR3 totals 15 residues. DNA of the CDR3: TGTGCCAGCAGCTTCGCAGGGACAGCCAACAATGAGCAGTTCTTC. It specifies CASSFAGTANNEQFF.

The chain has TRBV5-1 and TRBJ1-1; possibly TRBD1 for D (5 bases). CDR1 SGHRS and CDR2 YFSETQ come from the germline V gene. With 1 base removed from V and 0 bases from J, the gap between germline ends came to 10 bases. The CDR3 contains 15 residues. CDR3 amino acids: CASSLSRGMNTEAFF. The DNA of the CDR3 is TGCGCCAGCAGCTTGTCTCGGGGGATGAACACTGAAGCTTTCTTT.

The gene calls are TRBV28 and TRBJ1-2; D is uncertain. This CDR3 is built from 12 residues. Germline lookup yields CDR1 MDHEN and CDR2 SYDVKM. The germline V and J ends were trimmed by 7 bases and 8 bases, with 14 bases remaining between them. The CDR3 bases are TGTGCCAGCACCCCGGGCCTGGGAGGCTACACCTTC. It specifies CASTPGLGGYTF.

The CDR3 bases are TGTGCCAGCAGTTATCCCTGGACAGCCAACTATGGCTACACCTTC. Translation gives CASSYPWTANYGYTF. The chain uses TRBV6-8 and TRBJ1-2; possibly TRBD1 for D (6 bases). The ends were cut back, 3 bases at V and 2 bases at J, with 13 bases in the middle. Germline V gene sequence: CDR1 MNHGY, CDR2 SAAAGT. The CDR3 covers 15 residues.

CDR3 DNA sequence: TGTGCCAGCAGCTCGGTTACAGGGGGCTCCCAAGAGACCCAGTACTTC. It yields the protein CASSSVTGGSQETQYF. The J gene is TRBJ2-5, the V gene TRBV11-3, with 9 bases fitting TRBD1. V lost 4 bases and J lost 1; bases outside the gene matches: 7. The germline CDR1 and CDR2 sequences are SGHNT and YENEEA. The CDR3 has 16 residues.

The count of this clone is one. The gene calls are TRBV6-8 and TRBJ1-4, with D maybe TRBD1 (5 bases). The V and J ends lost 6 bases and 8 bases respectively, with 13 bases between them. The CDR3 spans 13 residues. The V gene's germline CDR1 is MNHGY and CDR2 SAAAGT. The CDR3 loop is CASSSIRGEKLFF. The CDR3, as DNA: TGTGCCAGCAGCTCGATACGGGGGGAAAAACTGTTTTTT.

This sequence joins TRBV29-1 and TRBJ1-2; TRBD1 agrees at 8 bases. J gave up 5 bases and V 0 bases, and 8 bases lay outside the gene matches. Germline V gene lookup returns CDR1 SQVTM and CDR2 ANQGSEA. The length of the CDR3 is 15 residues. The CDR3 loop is CSVEDPDRVYYGYTF. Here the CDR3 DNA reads TGCAGCGTTGAAGATCCGGACAGGGTATATTATGGCTACACCTTC.

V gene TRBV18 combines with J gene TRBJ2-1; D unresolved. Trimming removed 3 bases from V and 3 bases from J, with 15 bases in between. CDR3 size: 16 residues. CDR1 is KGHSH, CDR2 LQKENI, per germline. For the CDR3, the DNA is TGTGCCAGCTCACCTTATAGAACAGCGAGCTACAATGAGCAGTTCTTC. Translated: CASSPYRTASYNEQFF.

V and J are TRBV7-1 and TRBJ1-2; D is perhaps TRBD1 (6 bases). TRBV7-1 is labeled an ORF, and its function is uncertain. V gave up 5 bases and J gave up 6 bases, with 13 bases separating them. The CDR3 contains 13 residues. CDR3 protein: CASSQRTEDGYTF. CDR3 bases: TGTGCCAGCAGCCAACGGACAGAGGATGGCTACACCTTC.

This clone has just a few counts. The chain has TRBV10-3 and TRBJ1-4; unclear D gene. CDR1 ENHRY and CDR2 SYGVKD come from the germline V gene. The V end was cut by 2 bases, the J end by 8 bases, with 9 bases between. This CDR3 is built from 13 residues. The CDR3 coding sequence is TGTGCCATCAGTGAGGGTCTGCGAGAAAAACTGTTTTTT. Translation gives CAISEGLREKLFF.

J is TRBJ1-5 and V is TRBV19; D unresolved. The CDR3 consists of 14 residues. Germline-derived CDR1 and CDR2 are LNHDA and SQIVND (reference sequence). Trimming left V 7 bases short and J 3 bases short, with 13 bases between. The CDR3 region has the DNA TGTGCCAGTACCCGACTGGGGATCAATCAGCCCCAGCATTTT. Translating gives CASTRLGINQPQHF.

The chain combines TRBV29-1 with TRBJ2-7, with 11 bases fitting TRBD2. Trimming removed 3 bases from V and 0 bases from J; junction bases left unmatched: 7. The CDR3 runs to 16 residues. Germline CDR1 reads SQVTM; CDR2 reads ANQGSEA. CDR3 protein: CSVEGLAGGNSYEQYF. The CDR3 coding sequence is TGCAGCGTTGAGGGCTTAGCGGGGGGGAACTCCTACGAGCAGTACTTC.

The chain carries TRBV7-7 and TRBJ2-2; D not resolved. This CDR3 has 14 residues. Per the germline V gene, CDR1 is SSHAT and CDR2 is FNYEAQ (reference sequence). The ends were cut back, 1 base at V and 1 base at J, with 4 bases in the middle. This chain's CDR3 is CASSLVGNTGELFF. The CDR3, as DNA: TGTGCCAGCAGCTTAGTAGGGAACACCGGGGAGCTGTTTTTT.

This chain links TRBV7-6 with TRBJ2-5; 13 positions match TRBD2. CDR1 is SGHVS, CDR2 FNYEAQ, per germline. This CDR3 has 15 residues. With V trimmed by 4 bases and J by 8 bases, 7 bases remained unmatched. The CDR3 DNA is TGTGCCAGCAGCTCAGGAGGGACTAGCGGGATTACCCAGTACTTC. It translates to CASSSGGTSGITQYF. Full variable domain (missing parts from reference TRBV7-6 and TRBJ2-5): GAGVSQSPRYKVTKRGQDVALRCDPISGHVSLYWYRQALGQGPEFLTYFNYEAQQDKSGLPNDRFSAERPEGSISTLTIQRTEQRDSAMYRCASSSGGTSGITQYFGPGTRLLVL.

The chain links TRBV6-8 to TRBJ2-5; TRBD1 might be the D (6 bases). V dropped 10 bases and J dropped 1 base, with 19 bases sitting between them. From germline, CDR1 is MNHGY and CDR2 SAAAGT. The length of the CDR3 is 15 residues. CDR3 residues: CATKGDQLRQETQYF. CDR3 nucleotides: TGTGCCACTAAGGGGGACCAACTACGCCAAGAGACCCAGTACTTC.

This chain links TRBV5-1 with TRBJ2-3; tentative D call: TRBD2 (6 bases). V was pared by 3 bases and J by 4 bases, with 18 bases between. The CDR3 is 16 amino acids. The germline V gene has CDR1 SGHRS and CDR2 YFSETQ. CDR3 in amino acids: CASSWGLRGNPDTQYF. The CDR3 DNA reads TGCGCCAGCAGCTGGGGACTCCGGGGGAACCCAGATACGCAGTATTTT.